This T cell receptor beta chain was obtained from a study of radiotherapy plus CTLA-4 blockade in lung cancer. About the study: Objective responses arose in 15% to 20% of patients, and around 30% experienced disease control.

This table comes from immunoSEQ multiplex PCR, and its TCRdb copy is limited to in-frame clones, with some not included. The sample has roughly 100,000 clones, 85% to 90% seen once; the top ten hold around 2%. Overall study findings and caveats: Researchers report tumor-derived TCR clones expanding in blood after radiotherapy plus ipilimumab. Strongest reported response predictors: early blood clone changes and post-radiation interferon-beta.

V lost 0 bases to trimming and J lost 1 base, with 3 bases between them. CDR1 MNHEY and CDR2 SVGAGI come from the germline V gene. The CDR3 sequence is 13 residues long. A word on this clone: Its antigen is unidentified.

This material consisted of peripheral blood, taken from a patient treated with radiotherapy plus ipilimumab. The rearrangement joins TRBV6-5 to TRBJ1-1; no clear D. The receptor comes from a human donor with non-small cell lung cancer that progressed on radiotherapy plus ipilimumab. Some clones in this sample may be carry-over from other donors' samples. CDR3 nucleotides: TGTGCCAGCAGTTACTCGAGGAACACTGAAGCTTTCTTT. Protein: CASSYSRNTEAFF.